This T cell receptor (beta chain) was sequenced during a study of shared clonotypes between healthy human individuals. The V and J ends lost 5 bases and 3 bases respectively, with 19 bases between them. Germline V gene sequence: CDR1 GTSNPN, CDR2 SVGIG (reference sequence). The CDR3 has 15 amino acids. TCRdb keeps only in-frame clones here, not all; method: immunoSEQ multiplex PCR. Among over 950,000 clones listed, around three quarters were seen once. This receptor was taken from a man aged 18 to 29 in good health. Some clones in this sample may be carry-over from other donors' samples. Sequencing was performed on memory CD4+ T cells from PBMCs. Documented subset: CD45RA-negative fraction. The chain is built from TRBV30 and TRBJ1-1; unclear D gene. CDR3 sequence reads: CAWLVKGLVDTEAFF. The CDR3, as DNA: TGTGCCTGGCTAGTCAAGGGCCTAGTAGACACTGAAGCTTTCTTT.